The next 9 T cell receptor beta chains were all read from a single sample in a study of OX40 agonist ivuxolimab in advanced cancers. The method was immunoSEQ multiplex PCR; TCRdb's version includes in-frame clones alone and lacks a portion of them. The table lists approximately 66,000 clones, about 87% of them singletons, with under 0.7% in the top ten. Source: CD4+ or CD8+ T cells sorted from blood, taken in a trial of the OX40 agonist ivuxolimab. These receptors were collected from an adult with an advanced solid tumor such as melanoma, head and neck, liver or kidney cancer.

J is TRBJ1-1 and V is TRBV6-4; D not resolved. This CDR3 has 14 amino acids. V shed 5 bases and J shed 9 bases, with 19 bases lying between them. Germline CDR1 MRHNA, CDR2 SNTAGT. This chain's CDR3 is CASSRRTQTQKAFF. CDR3 DNA: TGTGCCAGCAGTCGTAGGACCCAAACTCAGAAAGCTTTCTTT.

V is TRBV18 and J is TRBJ1-6, with no clear D. CDR3 length equals 13 residues. With 2 bases removed from V and 8 bases from J, the gap between germline ends came to 7 bases. From germline, CDR1 is KGHSH and CDR2 LQKENI. CDR3 DNA: TGTGCCAGCTCACCAGGGCTAGATTCACCCCTCCACTTT. Protein: CASSPGLDSPLHF.

CDR3 protein: CASSGTGYGYTF. The DNA for the CDR3 is TGTGCCAGCAGTGGGACTGGCTATGGCTACACCTTC. The chain is built from TRBV9 and TRBJ1-2, with a possible D match to TRBD1 (5 bases). CDR3 length: 12 residues. Germline CDR1 SGDLS, CDR2 YYNGEE. Trimming left V 5 bases short and J 4 bases short, with 9 bases between.

The chain has TRBV6-1 and TRBJ2-2, with D perhaps matching TRBD2 (5 bases). Germline V CDR1 and CDR2: MNHNS, SASEGT. The CDR3 consists of 13 residues. Trimming stripped 7 bases from V and 7 bases from J, with 13 bases between. The CDR3 nucleotides are TGTGCCAGCAAAAATCCGGGGATCGGGGAGCTGTTTTTT. Its translation is CASKNPGIGELFF.

The genes are TRBV27 and TRBJ2-1; no clear D gene. Trimming took 2 bases from V and 4 from J, leaving 12 bases between them. The length of the CDR3 is 15 residues. In germline, CDR1 is MNHEY, CDR2 SMNVEV (reference sequence). The CDR3 is CASSLLPLEYNEQFF. DNA of the CDR3: TGTGCCAGCAGTTTACTCCCCCTCGAATACAATGAGCAGTTCTTC.

V is TRBV27 and J is TRBJ1-1; 9 bases agree with TRBD1. The V and J ends lost 2 bases and 1 base, in that order; junction bases with no gene match: 5. Germline CDR1 reads MNHEY; CDR2 reads SMNVEV (reference sequence). The CDR3 runs 16 residues. CDR3 nucleotides: TGTGCCAGCAGTTTACTGGGGACAGGGTCGAACACTGAAGCTTTCTTT. Amino acids: CASSLLGTGSNTEAFF.

This sequence joins TRBV6-5 and TRBJ1-5, with D unclear. The CDR3 spans 13 residues. V was trimmed by 2 bases and J by 4 bases, leaving 6 bases between them. Germline loops: CDR1 MNHEY, CDR2 SVGAGI. DNA for the CDR3: TGTGCCAGCAGTTACAATCGAAATCAGCCCCAGCATTTT. Protein: CASSYNRNQPQHF.

The chain couples TRBV10-1 to TRBJ2-2, with TRBD2 as a possible D gene (6 bases). Germline CDR1 WNHNN, CDR2 SYGVQD (reference sequence). V lost 8 bases to trimming and J lost 7 bases, with 14 bases between them. This CDR3 is 13 amino acids long. The CDR3 here is CASGTQMGGELFF. CDR3 sequence (DNA): TGCGCCAGCGGGACTCAGATGGGCGGGGAGCTGTTTTTT.

The chain uses TRBV5-1 and TRBJ2-3; 14 bases map to TRBD2. CDR1 and CDR2 from the germline V gene are SGHRS and YFSETQ. V gave up 1 base and J gave up 5 bases; unmatched junction bases: 9. CDR3 length equals 18 residues. CDR3 region: CASSLLGLAGGFRDTQYF. For the CDR3, the DNA is TGCGCCAGCAGCTTGTTAGGACTAGCGGGGGGTTTTAGAGATACGCAGTATTTT.